These 12 T cell receptor beta chains were all obtained from the same sample, sequenced in a study of blood T cells in healthy people across ages. Alongside a J-beta primer mix, a sample-barcoded 5' primer served in a second PCR lasting about 7 to 12 cycles. One entry per CDR3 protein, called by TCRdb with MiXCR from the 5' RACE reads. Of more than 1 million distinct CDR3 sequences listed, around 45% are singletons. Sequences were obtained from blood. These receptors were obtained from a woman aged 55-69 years in good health.

V is TRBV3-1 and J is TRBJ1-1; D is perhaps TRBD1 (5 bases). V lost 0 bases and J 5 bases, leaving 25 bases between the germline ends. The germline gives CDR1 LGHDT, CDR2 YNNKEL (reference sequence). The CDR3 spans 19 residues. CDR3 sequence reads: CASSQDMGITQGRETEAFF. For the CDR3, the DNA is TGTGCCAGCAGCCAAGATATGGGGATAACGCAGGGCCGGGAGACTGAAGCTTTCTTT.

Details on this clonotype: The CDR3 ends on some other residue instead of the conserved phenylalanine or tryptophan, so this is likely a read error. The rearrangement links TRBV24-1 to TRBJ2-7, with TRBD1 identical over 10 bases. The trim removed 4 bases at V and 4 bases at J, leaving 3 bases unmatched. The CDR3 sequence is 14 residues long. Per germline, CDR1 KGHDR and CDR2 SFDVKD. CDR3 coding DNA: TGTGCCACCAGTGACCGGGACAGGGGTTACGAGCAGTACTAC. Translating gives CATSDRDRGYEQYY.

This chain connects TRBV6-5 to TRBJ2-7, with 8 bases aligning to TRBD2. V shed 6 bases and J 2 bases; nucleotides not matched to a gene: 6. Per the germline V gene, CDR1 is MNHEY and CDR2 is SVGAGI. The CDR3 has 14 amino acids. CDR3 sequence (DNA): TGTGCCAGCAGACTAGCGGACCCACCCTACGAGCAGTACTTC. Amino acids: CASRLADPPYEQYF.

The CDR3 nucleotides read TGTGCCAGCAGTCCAGGGCGCAGGGGGCTTTTGGTAACTAATGAAAAACTGTTTTTT. Translation gives CASSPGRRGLLVTNEKLFF. The chain uses TRBV27 and TRBJ1-4; 8 positions match TRBD1. V lost 5 bases to trimming and J lost 1 base; unmatched junction nucleotides: 15. Germline assignment: CDR1 MNHEY and CDR2 SMNVEV (reference sequence). The CDR3 is made up of 19 amino acids.

This clonotype was seen at least ten times. This chain links TRBV6-5 with TRBJ2-7; 8 bases map to TRBD1. The junction had 6 bases not matched to a gene; V was cut back by 6 bases and J by 2 bases. Germline V gene lookup returns CDR1 MNHEY and CDR2 SVGAGI. The CDR3 covers 14 residues. The CDR3 coding sequence is TGTGCCAGCAGCCCAGGGGGCCCTCCCTACGAGCAGTACTTC. The encoded protein is CASSPGGPPYEQYF.

This clonotype was seen more than once but under ten times. The chain couples TRBV9 to TRBJ2-5, with D tentatively TRBD2 (6 bases). V lost 0 bases and J lost 0, with 15 bases in between. Germline V gives CDR1 SGDLS, CDR2 YYNGEE. The CDR3 consists of 17 residues. The CDR3 DNA is TGTGCCAGCAGCGTAGGTGGAGTAGGCGGGAACCAAGAGACCCAGTACTTC. It is translated as CASSVGGVGGNQETQYF.

V and J are TRBV27 and TRBJ2-2; unclear D gene. CDR1 is MNHEY, CDR2 SMNVEV, per germline (reference sequence). V dropped 8 bases and J dropped 0 bases, with 13 bases sitting between them. The CDR3 extends over 15 amino acids. CDR3 DNA: TGTGCCAGCCGCCCCCGGAGTGCGAACACCGGGGAGCTGTTTTTT. It is translated as CASRPRSANTGELFF.

This clonotype appeared a few times. V is TRBV27 and J is TRBJ2-2; tentative D call: TRBD1 (5 bases). CDR1 is MNHEY and CDR2 is SMNVEV in the germline V gene (reference sequence). CDR3 length equals 12 residues. V was trimmed by 6 bases and J by 6 bases, leaving 8 bases between them. The CDR3: CASRQGSGELFF. DNA of the CDR3: TGTGCCAGCAGGCAGGGCTCCGGGGAGCTGTTTTTT.

V gene TRBV18 combines with J gene TRBJ2-5; D is possibly TRBD1 or TRBD2 (5 bases each). The V gene's germline CDR1 is KGHSH and CDR2 LQKENI. The CDR3 length is 13 residues. The ends were cut back, 4 bases at V and 3 bases at J, with 9 bases in the middle. The CDR3: CASSQRDEETQYF. DNA for the CDR3: TGTGCCAGCTCACAAAGGGACGAAGAGACCCAGTACTTC. Complete variable domain (other parts from reference TRBV18 and TRBJ2-5): NAGVMQNPRHLVRRRGQEARLRCSPMKGHSHVYWYRQLPEEGLKFMVYLQKENIIDESGMPKERFSAEFPKEGPSILRIQQVVRGDSAAYFCASSQRDEETQYFGPGTRLLVL.

The V and J genes are TRBV28 and TRBJ2-1; tentatively, D is TRBD1 (6 bases). The germline V gene has CDR1 MDHEN and CDR2 SYDVKM. CDR3 length: 15 amino acids. V dropped 6 bases and J dropped 6 bases, with 18 bases sitting between them. The CDR3, as DNA: TGTGCCAGCAGGGCCCAGGGGCTCTTTTGCAATGAGCAGTTCTTC. Translated: CASRAQGLFCNEQFF.

There are many counts of this clonotype. V usage is TRBV7-9 and J usage is TRBJ2-5; the match to TRBD2 covers 9 bases. CDR1 and CDR2 from the germline V gene are SEHNR and FQNEAQ (reference sequence). With 5 bases clipped from V and 5 bases from J, the junction kept 6 bases outside the gene matches. The CDR3 is made up of 14 amino acids. For the CDR3, the DNA is TGTGCCAGCAGCCGCCTAGCGGGAAGGGAGACCCAGTACTTC. It codes for CASSRLAGRETQYF.

This clonotype came up many times. The chain joins TRBV28 to TRBJ1-2; D gene uncertain. CDR3 length equals 13 residues. Germline values: CDR1 MDHEN, CDR2 SYDVKM. Trimming pared 3 bases from V and 8 bases from J, leaving 13 bases between. The CDR3: CASSLRVARGYTF. The CDR3 coding sequence is TGTGCCAGCAGTTTGAGGGTGGCGAGGGGCTACACCTTC.